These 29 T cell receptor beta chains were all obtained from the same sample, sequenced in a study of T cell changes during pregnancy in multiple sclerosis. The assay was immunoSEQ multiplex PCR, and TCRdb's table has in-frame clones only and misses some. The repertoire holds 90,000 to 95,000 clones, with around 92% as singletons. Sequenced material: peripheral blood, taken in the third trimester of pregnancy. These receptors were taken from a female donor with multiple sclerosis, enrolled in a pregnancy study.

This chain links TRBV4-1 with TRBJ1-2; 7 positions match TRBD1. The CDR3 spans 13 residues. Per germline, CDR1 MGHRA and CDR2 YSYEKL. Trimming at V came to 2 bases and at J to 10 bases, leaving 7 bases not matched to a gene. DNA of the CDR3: TGCGCCAGCAGCCAATCTACCGGGACAGACTACACCTTC. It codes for CASSQSTGTDYTF.

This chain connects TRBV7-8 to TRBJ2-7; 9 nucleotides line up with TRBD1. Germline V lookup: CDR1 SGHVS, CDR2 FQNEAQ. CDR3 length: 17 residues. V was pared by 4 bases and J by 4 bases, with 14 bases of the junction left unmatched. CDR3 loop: CASSSDIWDRVRYEQYF. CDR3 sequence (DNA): TGTGCCAGCAGCTCCGATATCTGGGACAGGGTAAGATACGAGCAGTACTTC. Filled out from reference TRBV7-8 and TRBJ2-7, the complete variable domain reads GAGVSQSPRYKVAKRGQDVALRCDPISGHVSLFWYQQALGQGPEFLTYFQNEAQLDKSGLPSDRFFAERPEGSVSTLKIQRTQQEDSAVYLCASSSDIWDRVRYEQYFGPGTRLTVT.

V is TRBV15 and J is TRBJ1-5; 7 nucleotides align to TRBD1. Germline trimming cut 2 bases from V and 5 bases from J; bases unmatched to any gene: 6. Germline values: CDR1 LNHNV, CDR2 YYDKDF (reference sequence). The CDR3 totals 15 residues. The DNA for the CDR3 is TGTGCCACCAGCAGAACAGGGGAACCGTATCAGCCCCAGCATTTT. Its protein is CATSRTGEPYQPQHF.

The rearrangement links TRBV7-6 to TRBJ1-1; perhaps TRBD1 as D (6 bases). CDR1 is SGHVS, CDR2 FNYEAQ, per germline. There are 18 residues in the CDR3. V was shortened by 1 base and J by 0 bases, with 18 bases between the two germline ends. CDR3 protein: CASSLVPASGTMNTEAFF. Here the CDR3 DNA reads TGTGCCAGCAGCTTAGTCCCCGCCTCCGGGACAATGAACACTGAAGCTTTCTTT.

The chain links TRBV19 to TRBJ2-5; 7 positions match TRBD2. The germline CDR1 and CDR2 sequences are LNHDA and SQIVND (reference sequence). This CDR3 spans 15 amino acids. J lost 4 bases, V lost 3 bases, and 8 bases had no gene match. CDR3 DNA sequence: TGTGCCAGTAGTATCGAGGGAGGGCGGGCAGAGACCCAGTACTTC. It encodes CASSIEGGRAETQYF.

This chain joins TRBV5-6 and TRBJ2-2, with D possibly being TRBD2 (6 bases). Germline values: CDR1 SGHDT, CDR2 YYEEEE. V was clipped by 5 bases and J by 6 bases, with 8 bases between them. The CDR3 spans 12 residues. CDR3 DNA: TGTGCCAGCAGTTCGGGGGCCGGGGAGCTGTTTTTT. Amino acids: CASSSGAGELFF.

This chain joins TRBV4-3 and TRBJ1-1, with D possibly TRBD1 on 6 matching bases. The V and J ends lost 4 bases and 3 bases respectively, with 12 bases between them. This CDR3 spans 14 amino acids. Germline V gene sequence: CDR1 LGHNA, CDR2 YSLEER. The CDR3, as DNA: TGCGCCAGCAGCCGAAAAGCAGGGGACACTGAAGCTTTCTTT. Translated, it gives CASSRKAGDTEAFF.

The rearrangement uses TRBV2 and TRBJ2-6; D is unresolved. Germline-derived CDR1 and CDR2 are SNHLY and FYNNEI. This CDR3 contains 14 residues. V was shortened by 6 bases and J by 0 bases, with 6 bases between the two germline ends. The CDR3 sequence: CASSPDSGANVLTF. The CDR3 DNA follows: TGTGCCAGCAGCCCAGACTCTGGGGCCAACGTCCTGACTTTC.

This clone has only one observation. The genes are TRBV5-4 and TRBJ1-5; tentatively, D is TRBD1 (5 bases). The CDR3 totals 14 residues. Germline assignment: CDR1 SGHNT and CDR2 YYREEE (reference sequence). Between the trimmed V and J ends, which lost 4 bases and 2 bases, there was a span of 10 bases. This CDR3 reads CASSTQGGNQPQHF. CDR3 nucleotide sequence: TGTGCCAGCAGCACCCAGGGTGGCAATCAGCCCCAGCATTTT. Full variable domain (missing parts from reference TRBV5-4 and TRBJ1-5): ETGVTQSPTHLIKTRGQQVTLRCSSQSGHNTVSWYQQALGQGPQFIFQYYREEENGRGNFPPRFSGLQFPNYSSELNVNALELDDSALYLCASSTQGGNQPQHFGDGTRLSIL.

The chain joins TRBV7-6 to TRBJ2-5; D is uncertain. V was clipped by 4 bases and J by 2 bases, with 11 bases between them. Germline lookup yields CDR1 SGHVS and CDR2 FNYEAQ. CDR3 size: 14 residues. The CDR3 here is CASSSSLPQETQYF. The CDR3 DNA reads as TGTGCCAGCAGCTCTTCTCTCCCGCAAGAGACCCAGTACTTC.

The CDR3 region is CASSEIQPYEQYF. CDR3 DNA sequence: TGTGCCAGCAGTGAAATACAGCCCTACGAGCAGTACTTC. The chain has TRBV6-1 and TRBJ2-7; no clear D. V was clipped by 2 bases and J by 2 bases, with 7 bases between them. CDR3 size: 13 residues. CDR1 is MNHNS, CDR2 SASEGT, per germline.

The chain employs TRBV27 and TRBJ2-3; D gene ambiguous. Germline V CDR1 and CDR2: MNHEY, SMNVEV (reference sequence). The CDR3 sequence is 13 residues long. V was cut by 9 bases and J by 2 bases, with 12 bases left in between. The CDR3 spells CASKQITTDTQYF. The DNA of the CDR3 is TGTGCCAGTAAACAGATTACCACAGATACGCAGTATTTT.

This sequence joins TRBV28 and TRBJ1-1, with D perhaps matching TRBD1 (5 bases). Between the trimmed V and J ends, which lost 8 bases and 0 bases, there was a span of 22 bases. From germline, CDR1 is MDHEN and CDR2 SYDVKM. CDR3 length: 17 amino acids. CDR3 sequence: CASGPRVLSRMNTEAFF. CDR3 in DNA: TGTGCCAGCGGGCCCAGGGTTTTAAGTCGCATGAACACTGAAGCTTTCTTT.

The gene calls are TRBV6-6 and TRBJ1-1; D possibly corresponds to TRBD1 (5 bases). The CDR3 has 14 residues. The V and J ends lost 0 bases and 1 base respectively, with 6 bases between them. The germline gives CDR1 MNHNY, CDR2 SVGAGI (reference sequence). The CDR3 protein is CASSYSTGNTEAFF. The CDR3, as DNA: TGTGCCAGCAGTTACTCCACAGGGAACACTGAAGCTTTCTTT.

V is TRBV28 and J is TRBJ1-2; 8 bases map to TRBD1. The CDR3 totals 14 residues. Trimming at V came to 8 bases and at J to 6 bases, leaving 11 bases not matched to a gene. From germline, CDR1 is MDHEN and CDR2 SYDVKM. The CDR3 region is CASLTRGRSDGYTF. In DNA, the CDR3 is TGTGCCAGCCTAACCAGGGGGCGCTCAGATGGCTACACCTTC.

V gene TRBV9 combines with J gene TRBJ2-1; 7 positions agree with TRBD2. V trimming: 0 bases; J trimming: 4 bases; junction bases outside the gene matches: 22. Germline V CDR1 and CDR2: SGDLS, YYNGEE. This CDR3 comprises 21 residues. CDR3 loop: CASSVGGGVGRVSGFYNEQFF. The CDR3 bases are TGTGCCAGCAGCGTAGGGGGGGGTGTAGGGCGGGTTTCGGGTTTTTACAATGAGCAGTTCTTC.

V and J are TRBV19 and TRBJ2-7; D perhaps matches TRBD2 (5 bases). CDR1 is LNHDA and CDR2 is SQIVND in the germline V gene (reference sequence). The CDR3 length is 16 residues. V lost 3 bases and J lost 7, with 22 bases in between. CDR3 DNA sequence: TGTGCCAGTAGTATGGGAGTGCTCGGCGCTACGGGGGAGCAGTACTTC. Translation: CASSMGVLGATGEQYF.

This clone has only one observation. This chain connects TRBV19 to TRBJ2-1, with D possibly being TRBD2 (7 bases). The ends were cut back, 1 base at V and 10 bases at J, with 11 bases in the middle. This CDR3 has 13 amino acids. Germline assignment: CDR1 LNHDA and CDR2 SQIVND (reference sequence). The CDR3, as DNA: TGTGCCAGTAGTATAGCCCCGGGGGGCGAGCAGTTCTTC. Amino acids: CASSIAPGGEQFF.

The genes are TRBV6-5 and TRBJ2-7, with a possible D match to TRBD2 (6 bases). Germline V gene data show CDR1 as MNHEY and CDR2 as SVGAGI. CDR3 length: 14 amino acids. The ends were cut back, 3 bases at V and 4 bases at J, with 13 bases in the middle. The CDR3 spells CASSYTSNEYEQYF. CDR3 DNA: TGTGCCAGCAGTTATACTAGCAATGAATACGAGCAGTACTTC.

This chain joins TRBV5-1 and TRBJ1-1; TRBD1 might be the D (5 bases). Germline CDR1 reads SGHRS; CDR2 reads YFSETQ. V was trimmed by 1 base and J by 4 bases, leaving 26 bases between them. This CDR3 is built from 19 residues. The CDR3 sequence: CASSLYHQAVREIPTEAFF. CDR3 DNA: TGCGCCAGCAGCTTGTACCACCAAGCCGTCAGGGAAATTCCCACTGAAGCTTTCTTT.

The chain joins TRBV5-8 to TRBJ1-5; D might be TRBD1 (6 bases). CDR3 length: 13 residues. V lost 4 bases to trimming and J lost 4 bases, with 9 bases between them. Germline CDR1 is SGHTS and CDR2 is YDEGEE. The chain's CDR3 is CASSLDSNQPQHF. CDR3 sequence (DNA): TGTGCCAGCAGCCTGGACAGTAATCAGCCCCAGCATTTT.

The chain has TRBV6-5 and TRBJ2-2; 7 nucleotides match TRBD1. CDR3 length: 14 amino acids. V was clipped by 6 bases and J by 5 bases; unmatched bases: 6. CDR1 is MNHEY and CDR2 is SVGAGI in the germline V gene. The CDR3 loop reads CASSRDRNTGELFF. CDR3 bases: TGTGCCAGCAGCCGGGACAGAAATACCGGGGAGCTGTTTTTT.

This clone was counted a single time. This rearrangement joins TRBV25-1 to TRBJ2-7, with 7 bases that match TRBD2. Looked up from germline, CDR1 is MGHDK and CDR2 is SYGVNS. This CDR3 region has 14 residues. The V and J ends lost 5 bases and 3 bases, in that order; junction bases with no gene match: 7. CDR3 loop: CASSSGWEGYEQYF. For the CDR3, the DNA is TGTGCCAGCAGTTCCGGCTGGGAGGGCTACGAGCAGTACTTC.

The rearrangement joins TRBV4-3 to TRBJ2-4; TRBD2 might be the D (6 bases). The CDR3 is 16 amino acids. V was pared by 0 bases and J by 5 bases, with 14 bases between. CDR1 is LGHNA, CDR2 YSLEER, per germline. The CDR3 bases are TGCGCCAGCAGCCAAGACGTCAGGGACTCTCAAAACATTCAGTACTTC. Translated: CASSQDVRDSQNIQYF.

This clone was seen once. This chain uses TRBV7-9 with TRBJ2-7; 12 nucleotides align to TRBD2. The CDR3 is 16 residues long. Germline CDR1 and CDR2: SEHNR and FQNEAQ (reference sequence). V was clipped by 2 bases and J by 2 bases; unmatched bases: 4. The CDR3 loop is CASSLPTSGSPYEQYF. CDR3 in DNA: TGTGCCAGCAGCTTACCGACTAGCGGGAGCCCCTACGAGCAGTACTTC.

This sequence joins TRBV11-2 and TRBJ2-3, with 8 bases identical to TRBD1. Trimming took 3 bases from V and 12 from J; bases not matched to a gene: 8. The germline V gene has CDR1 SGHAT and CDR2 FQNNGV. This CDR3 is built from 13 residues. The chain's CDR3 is CASSFPGTGNQYF. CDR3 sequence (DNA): TGTGCCAGCAGCTTTCCCGGGACAGGAAATCAGTATTTT.

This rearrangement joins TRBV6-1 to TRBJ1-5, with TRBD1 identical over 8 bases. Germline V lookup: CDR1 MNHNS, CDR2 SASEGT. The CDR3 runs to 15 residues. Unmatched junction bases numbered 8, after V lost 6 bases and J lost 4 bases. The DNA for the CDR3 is TGTGCCAGCAGGAATTCAGGGGGCTTAAATCAGCCCCAGCATTTT. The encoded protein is CASRNSGGLNQPQHF.

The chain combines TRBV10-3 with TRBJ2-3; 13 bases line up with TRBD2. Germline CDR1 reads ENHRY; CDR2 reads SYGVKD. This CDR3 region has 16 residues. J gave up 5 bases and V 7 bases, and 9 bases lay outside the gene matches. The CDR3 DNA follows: TGTGCCATCAATACAGAGGGACTAGCGGGAAAAGATACGCAGTATTTT. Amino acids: CAINTEGLAGKDTQYF.

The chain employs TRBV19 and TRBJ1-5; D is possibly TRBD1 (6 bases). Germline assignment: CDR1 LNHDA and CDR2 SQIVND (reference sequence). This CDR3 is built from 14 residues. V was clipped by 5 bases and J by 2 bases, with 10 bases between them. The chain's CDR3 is CASSSNRGNQPQHF. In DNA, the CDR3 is TGTGCCAGTAGTTCAAACAGGGGCAATCAGCCCCAGCATTTT.